The 13 T cell receptor beta chains in this list originate from one sample, sequenced in a study of PD-L1 blockade in urothelial cancer (dated by TCRdb to about 2017). Libraries were constructed by the immunoSEQ multiplex PCR assay. This is the immuneACCESS table as TCRdb keeps it, with only in-frame sequences that have V and J called. A part of the clones is gone; compared with another copy, unresolved V genes explain less than half, and the rest is unexplained. For this sample the table gives fewer than 25,000 clones, of which around 90% were detected only once. The ten most abundant clones make up approximately 3% of the sample. The sequences come from PBMCs, collected around atezolizumab (anti-PD-L1) treatment. These receptors came from a man aged 45-60 years with urothelial cancer.

This clone showed up just a few times. The chain uses TRBV27 and TRBJ1-5; D may be TRBD1 (5 bases). Looked up from germline, CDR1 is MNHEY and CDR2 is SMNVEV (reference sequence). This CDR3 contains 11 residues. V gave up 3 bases and J gave up 11 bases, with 8 bases separating them. CDR3 loop: CASSFGGSQHF. In DNA, the CDR3 is TGTGCCAGCAGTTTCGGGGGTTCCCAGCATTTT.

Only one count was recorded for this clone. The rearrangement links TRBV6-5 to TRBJ2-7, with 9 bases matching TRBD1. The length of the CDR3 is 15 residues. V lost 6 bases and J lost 5; bases outside the gene matches: 11. Germline CDR1 reads MNHEY; CDR2 reads SVGAGI. The CDR3 is CASSDPGTGRHEQYF. DNA for the CDR3: TGTGCCAGCAGCGATCCCGGGACAGGGAGGCACGAGCAGTACTTC.

The genes are TRBV30 and TRBJ2-1, with 14 bases aligning to TRBD2. With 5 bases clipped from V and 8 bases from J, the junction kept 2 bases outside the gene matches. The CDR3 has 13 amino acids. Germline V gene lookup returns CDR1 GTSNPN and CDR2 SVGIG (reference sequence). This chain's CDR3 is CAWGTSGRYEQFF. The CDR3 nucleotides read TGTGCCTGGGGGACTAGCGGGAGATATGAGCAGTTCTTC.

The chain has TRBV6-5 and TRBJ1-5; D call uncertain. CDR3 length: 14 amino acids. CDR1 and CDR2 (germline): MNHEY, SVGAGI. Trimming cost V 0 bases and J 6 bases, with 9 bases left between them. The CDR3, as DNA: TGTGCCAGCAGTTACTCGCGGGGATCTCAGCCCCAGCATTTT. Amino acids: CASSYSRGSQPQHF.

V gene TRBV13 combines with J gene TRBJ2-2; 7 bases match TRBD2. V was clipped by 7 bases and J by 1 base; unmatched bases: 9. The CDR3 spans 16 residues. CDR1 PRHDT and CDR2 FYEKMQ come from the germline V gene (reference sequence). CDR3 protein: CASNPSGGMNTGELFF. The CDR3 DNA follows: TGTGCCAGCAACCCATCCGGGGGGATGAACACCGGGGAGCTGTTTTTT.

The V gene is TRBV7-9, the J gene TRBJ2-1; 8 positions agree with TRBD1. After removal of 5 bases from V and 7 bases from J, the junction contained 10 bases not matched to a gene. This CDR3 has 15 amino acids. Germline assignment: CDR1 SEHNR and CDR2 FQNEAQ (reference sequence). The CDR3 DNA follows: TGTGCCAGCAGCACCCGGACAGGGTTAGGGAATGAGCAGTTCTTC. Translated: CASSTRTGLGNEQFF.

Sample share makes this clone medium-sized (0.01 to 0.1%). The chain joins TRBV7-9 to TRBJ2-7, with 9 bases fitting TRBD1. The V and J ends lost 3 bases and 1 base, in that order; junction bases with no gene match: 10. CDR3 size: 17 residues. Germline loops: CDR1 SEHNR, CDR2 FQNEAQ (reference sequence). CDR3 DNA: TGTGCCAGCAGCTTTCCATCTACGGACAGGGGATCCTACGAGCAGTACTTC. Translated: CASSFPSTDRGSYEQYF.

In this sample, this clone turned up once. The CDR3 sequence is CASSLVAGVTDTQYF. The CDR3 DNA reads TGTGCCAGCAGTTTGGTGGCGGGAGTCACAGATACGCAGTATTTT. V and J are TRBV27 and TRBJ2-3; 7 nucleotides align to TRBD2. This CDR3 region has 15 residues. Germline CDR1 and CDR2: MNHEY and SMNVEV (reference sequence). The V segment lost 3 bases and the J segment 2 bases; nucleotides outside the gene matches: 5.

This clone was seen a single time. The chain uses TRBV7-2 and TRBJ2-4; perhaps TRBD2 as D (5 bases). The CDR3 consists of 16 residues. V was shortened by 0 bases and J by 1 base, with 10 bases between the two germline ends. Per the germline V gene, CDR1 is SGHTA and CDR2 is FQGNSA. CDR3 coding DNA: TGTGCCAGCAGCTTAGCCCAGACTAAGGCCAAAAACATTCAGTACTTC. This translates into CASSLAQTKAKNIQYF.

The chain employs TRBV19 and TRBJ2-4; 9 bases are a match to TRBD2. V lost 8 bases and J lost 1; bases outside the gene matches: 15. CDR1 LNHDA and CDR2 SQIVND come from the germline V gene (reference sequence). This CDR3 is 18 amino acids long. The CDR3 protein is CASDPSGTDGWAKNIQYF. The DNA for the CDR3 is TGTGCCAGTGACCCTAGCGGGACAGACGGGTGGGCCAAAAACATTCAGTACTTC.

The chain links TRBV27 to TRBJ2-1; TRBD1 aligns across 9 bases. The CDR3 is 15 amino acids. Trimming removed 5 bases from V and 7 bases from J; junction bases left unmatched: 9. CDR1 is MNHEY, CDR2 SMNVEV, per germline (reference sequence). CDR3 coding DNA: TGTGCCAGCAGTACAAACAGGGGGCGCGGTAATGAGCAGTTCTTC. Residues: CASSTNRGRGNEQFF.

CDR3 sequence (DNA): TGCGCCAGCAGCCAAGATGGGGGCGGGGGCCCCAATGAGCAGTTCTTC. This translates into CASSQDGGGGPNEQFF. The chain has TRBV4-1 and TRBJ2-1; weak D call: TRBD2 (7 bases). Trimming removed 0 bases from V and 6 bases from J, with 15 bases in between. The CDR3 sequence is 16 residues long. Germline values: CDR1 MGHRA, CDR2 YSYEKL.

V is TRBV5-1 and J is TRBJ1-6, with D unclear. Trimming shortened V by 4 bases and J by 8 bases, and 10 bases separated the two germline ends. Germline V CDR1 and CDR2: SGHRS, YFSETQ. The CDR3 has 13 residues. This CDR3 is CASSPSRDSPLHF. In nucleotides, the CDR3 is TGCGCCAGCAGCCCCAGTCGGGATTCACCCCTCCACTTT.